This entry lists 19 T cell receptor beta chains sequenced from one sample in a study of cytomegalovirus exposure and HLA in healthy donors. It was with 60 Vbeta and 13 Jbeta primers that the PCR ran. Measured with immunoSEQ multiplex PCR; TCRdb has only the in-frame clones, and not every one. The sample contains 90,000 to 120,000 clones, 79% of which appear only once. The specimen sequenced was PBMCs. Every receptor here comes from a woman in her forties in good health and CMV-seronegative.

This rearrangement joins TRBV4-3 to TRBJ2-3; the D gene is possibly TRBD1 (6 bases). Per the germline V gene, CDR1 is LGHNA and CDR2 is YSLEER. The CDR3 is made up of 14 amino acids. With 1 base removed from V and 6 bases from J, the gap between germline ends came to 11 bases. The CDR3, as DNA: TGCGCCAGCAGCCAAGCCGGGACACGGGATACGCAGTATTTT. Translated, it gives CASSQAGTRDTQYF.

V usage is TRBV10-3 and J usage is TRBJ1-1; TRBD1 agrees at 8 bases. Trimming took 5 bases from V and 1 from J; bases not matched to a gene: 3. This CDR3 has 14 amino acids. Germline assignment: CDR1 ENHRY and CDR2 SYGVKD. CDR3 sequence: CAISTGTGNTEAFF. In DNA form, the CDR3 reads TGTGCCATCAGTACCGGGACAGGGAACACTGAAGCTTTCTTT.

This rearrangement joins TRBV27 to TRBJ2-5, with 10 bases lining up with TRBD2. There are 16 residues in the CDR3. Germline V gene data show CDR1 as MNHEY and CDR2 as SMNVEV (reference sequence). The V and J ends lost 5 bases and 6 bases, in that order; junction bases with no gene match: 12. The CDR3 reads CASSPPAGGPTKTQYF. The DNA for the CDR3 is TGTGCCAGCAGTCCACCAGCGGGAGGGCCCACAAAGACCCAGTACTTC.

The rearrangement links TRBV7-9 to TRBJ2-1; tentative D call: TRBD2 (5 bases). V was cut by 3 bases and J by 3 bases, with 9 bases left in between. The CDR3 has 14 residues. Germline-derived CDR1 and CDR2 are SEHNR and FQNEAQ (reference sequence). CDR3 nucleotide sequence: TGTGCCAGCAGCTTCTCCGGGGTCTACAATGAGCAGTTCTTC. This gives the protein CASSFSGVYNEQFF. Drawing the rest from reference TRBV7-9 and TRBJ2-1, the complete variable domain is DTGVSQNPRHKITKRGQNVTFRCDPISEHNRLYWYRQTLGQGPEFLTYFQNEAQLEKSRLLSDRFSAERPKGSFSTLEIQRTEQGDSAMYLCASSFSGVYNEQFFGPGTRLTVL.

There are a few counts of this clone. The rearrangement uses TRBV18 and TRBJ1-2; D may be TRBD1 (6 bases). There are 17 residues in the CDR3. V dropped 3 bases and J dropped 10 bases, with 27 bases sitting between them. Germline V gene data show CDR1 as KGHSH and CDR2 as LQKENI. CDR3 nucleotides: TGTGCCAGCTCACCGCCGCGGGGGCTCCAGAGACAGATCGACTACACCTTC. This gives the protein CASSPPRGLQRQIDYTF.

This clone came up a few times. V and J are TRBV7-2 and TRBJ2-1; D perhaps matches TRBD2 (6 bases). Germline assignment: CDR1 SGHTA and CDR2 FQGNSA. Trimming stripped 4 bases from V and 15 bases from J, with 16 bases between. This CDR3 comprises 12 residues. For the CDR3, the DNA is TGTGCCAGCAGCTCCGGACGACGGCGGGGGTTCTTC. It encodes CASSSGRRRGFF.

The rearrangement links TRBV4-1 to TRBJ2-3, with 9 bases that match TRBD2. The CDR3 runs 17 residues. The V and J ends lost 1 base and 6 bases, in that order; junction bases with no gene match: 11. Per germline, CDR1 MGHRA and CDR2 YSYEKL. CDR3 DNA: TGCGCCAGCAGCCAAGGATTACGCGGGAGGGCCGGGGATACGCAGTATTTT. Amino acid sequence: CASSQGLRGRAGDTQYF.

The chain couples TRBV30 to TRBJ2-3; D perhaps matches TRBD1 (5 bases). With 3 bases removed from V and 0 bases from J, the gap between germline ends came to 10 bases. Germline V gene lookup returns CDR1 GTSNPN and CDR2 SVGIG (reference sequence). The CDR3 covers 14 residues. The CDR3 here is CAWRGPFSTDTQYF. The CDR3 DNA follows: TGTGCCTGGAGGGGGCCCTTTAGCACAGATACGCAGTATTTT.

The chain couples TRBV7-9 to TRBJ2-5; TRBD2 matches 8 bases. Germline assignment: CDR1 SEHNR and CDR2 FQNEAQ (reference sequence). CDR3 length: 14 residues. Losses at the gene ends were 3 bases for V and 0 bases for J; bases not matched to a gene: 0. CDR3 in amino acids: CASSFSGDQETQYF. In DNA form, the CDR3 reads TGTGCCAGCAGCTTTAGCGGGGACCAAGAGACCCAGTACTTC.

The V and J genes are TRBV4-2 and TRBJ1-4, with D possibly being TRBD1 (5 bases). The CDR3 runs 16 residues. Germline CDR1 and CDR2: LGHNA and YNFKEQ. V gave up 2 bases and J gave up 5 bases, with 15 bases separating them. CDR3 region: CASSQNAPGLNEKLFF. The CDR3 coding sequence is TGTGCCAGCAGCCAAAACGCCCCGGGACTGAATGAAAAACTGTTTTTT.

The rearrangement uses TRBV9 and TRBJ1-1, with TRBD1 as a possible D gene (5 bases). CDR1 is SGDLS and CDR2 is YYNGEE in the germline V gene. This CDR3 spans 14 amino acids. V shed 0 bases and J shed 5 bases, with 11 bases lying between them. CDR3 sequence (DNA): TGTGCCAGCAGCGTAGCCCGGACATCTACTGAAGCTTTCTTT. This codes for CASSVARTSTEAFF.

The CDR3 coding sequence is TGTGCCAGCAGTGAATCACTAGCGGGCGGGGAGCTGTTTTTT. Translating it yields CASSESLAGGELFF. The rearrangement uses TRBV6-1 and TRBJ2-2; 9 nucleotides match TRBD2. Trimming cost V 2 bases and J 7 bases; bases outside gene matches: 2. The CDR3 is 14 residues long. Germline V gene lookup returns CDR1 MNHNS and CDR2 SASEGT.

The J gene is TRBJ1-1, the V gene TRBV19, with unresolved D. The germline CDR1 and CDR2 sequences are LNHDA and SQIVND (reference sequence). The CDR3 spans 15 residues. V was cut by 1 base and J by 3 bases, with 12 bases left in between. The CDR3 is CASSIVGGWDTEAFF. CDR3 bases: TGTGCCAGTAGTATAGTCGGAGGATGGGACACTGAAGCTTTCTTT.

The CDR3 DNA is TGTGCCAGCAGTATCCGAGCGGTACCCTCGGGGGAGCAGTACTTC. As protein: CASSIRAVPSGEQYF. The rearrangement joins TRBV6-6 to TRBJ2-7; perhaps TRBD2 as D (5 bases). There are 15 residues in the CDR3. Germline CDR1 and CDR2: MNHNY and SVGAGI (reference sequence). Trimming left V 5 bases short and J 7 bases short, with 21 bases between.

The CDR3: CASRRGLEETQYF. For the CDR3, the DNA is TGTGCCAGCAGGAGGGGGCTGGAAGAGACCCAGTACTTC. The chain joins TRBV6-5 to TRBJ2-5, with 7 bases aligning to TRBD1. With V trimmed by 6 bases and J by 3 bases, 4 bases remained unmatched. Germline CDR1 and CDR2: MNHEY and SVGAGI. The CDR3 has 13 residues.

This chain uses TRBV25-1 with TRBJ1-1, with 7 nucleotides matching TRBD1. This CDR3 has 18 residues. The J segment lost 0 bases and the V segment lost 1 base, leaving 11 bases of the junction unmatched. The V gene's germline CDR1 is MGHDK and CDR2 SYGVNS. CDR3 in DNA: TGTGCCAGCAGTGAATCAGGGGGGCAGTCAGGGTTGAACACTGAAGCTTTCTTT. Translation gives CASSESGGQSGLNTEAFF.

V is TRBV11-3 and J is TRBJ1-3; TRBD1 is a possible D gene (6 bases). This CDR3 has 17 residues. The germline gives CDR1 SGHNT, CDR2 YENEEA. The V end was cut by 3 bases, the J end by 4 bases, with 19 bases between. The CDR3 here is CASSFLYRDGQGNTIYF. CDR3 DNA: TGTGCCAGCAGCTTCTTATATCGGGACGGACAGGGAAACACCATATATTTT.

This chain uses TRBV9 with TRBJ1-3, with 8 positions matching TRBD1. This CDR3 region has 16 residues. The V gene end was trimmed by 3 bases and the J gene end by 0 bases; junction bases not matched to a gene: 5. Germline CDR1 is SGDLS and CDR2 is YYNGEE. CDR3 protein: CASSARGLPSGNTIYF. Written as DNA, the CDR3 is TGTGCCAGCAGCGCCAGGGGGCTCCCCTCTGGAAACACCATATATTTT.

The chain combines TRBV5-4 with TRBJ2-7; TRBD2 matches at 8 bases. The V segment lost 4 bases and the J segment 2 bases; nucleotides outside the gene matches: 5. Germline V gives CDR1 SGHNT, CDR2 YYREEE (reference sequence). This CDR3 comprises 14 residues. The CDR3 loop is CASSVTSGPYEQYF. DNA for the CDR3: TGTGCCAGCAGCGTCACTAGCGGACCCTACGAGCAGTACTTC.